Listed here are 23 T cell receptor beta chains from one sample, sequenced in a study of blood T cell repertoires in COVID-19. This table comes from immunoSEQ multiplex PCR, and its TCRdb copy is limited to in-frame clones, with some not included. Of approximately 68,000 clones listed, around 80% are singletons. Source material: peripheral blood. Receptor source: a woman aged 45-65 years with acute or convalescent COVID-19.

The chain links TRBV10-2 to TRBJ2-3; 7 nucleotides align to TRBD2. The V segment lost 5 bases and the J segment 2 bases; nucleotides outside the gene matches: 7. The CDR3 spans 15 residues. CDR1 is WSHSY and CDR2 is SAAADI in the germline V gene. CDR3 sequence (DNA): TGCGCCAGCAGTCGGACTAGTAGTCCCACAGATACGCAGTATTTT. It is translated as CASSRTSSPTDTQYF.

This chain joins TRBV9 and TRBJ2-1; TRBD2 might be the D (7 bases). V was trimmed by 4 bases and J by 5 bases, leaving 22 bases between them. The CDR3 totals 17 residues. CDR1 is SGDLS and CDR2 is YYNGEE in the germline V gene. The CDR3, as DNA: TGTGCCAGCAGCCCGTGGGGGGGGGCGGGAGCCCACAATGAGCAGTTCTTC. It yields the protein CASSPWGGAGAHNEQFF.

This sequence joins TRBV21-1 and TRBJ1-2. TRBV21-1 is a pseudogene locus. CDR3 size: 13 residues. The CDR3 DNA sequence: TGTGCCAGCAGCAAAAAGAAGAATGCGCGCTACACCTTC. It encodes CASSKKKNARYTF.

This clone ranks as medium-sized. J is TRBJ2-3 and V is TRBV5-1, with 7 nucleotides matching TRBD2. V lost 5 bases to trimming and J lost 4 bases; unmatched junction nucleotides: 1. Germline V lookup: CDR1 SGHRS, CDR2 YFSETQ. This CDR3 comprises 12 residues. The CDR3 DNA is TGCGCCAGCAGTGCGGGAGCAGATACGCAGTATTTT. As protein: CASSAGADTQYF.

The CDR3: CASRAGTGEPGELFF. In nucleotides, the CDR3 is TGTGCCAGCAGGGCCGGGACAGGGGAACCCGGGGAGCTGTTTTTT. V usage is TRBV5-4 and J usage is TRBJ2-2, with 10 bases identical to TRBD1. This CDR3 has 15 residues. Trimming removed 5 bases from V and 6 bases from J; junction bases left unmatched: 7. CDR1 and CDR2 (germline): SGHNT, YYREEE (reference sequence).

This clone was seen a single time. V gene TRBV7-8 combines with J gene TRBJ2-3, with TRBD2 matching 10 bases. Germline values: CDR1 SGHVS, CDR2 FQNEAQ. J was trimmed by 5 bases and V by 6 bases; bases with no gene match: 8. This CDR3 comprises 15 residues. In DNA, the CDR3 is TGTGCCAGCAGTTCTAGCGGGGGACGATTAGATACGCAGTATTTT. Protein product: CASSSSGGRLDTQYF.

The chain has TRBV27 and TRBJ2-1, with TRBD2 identical over 9 bases. Germline V gene data show CDR1 as MNHEY and CDR2 as SMNVEV (reference sequence). With V trimmed by 5 bases and J by 9 bases, 8 bases remained unmatched. The CDR3 spans 14 residues. This CDR3 is CASSSGGGAREQFF. For the CDR3, the DNA is TGTGCCAGCAGTAGTGGCGGGGGGGCGCGTGAGCAGTTCTTC.

This rearrangement joins TRBV3-1 (or the pseudogene TRBV3-2) to TRBJ1-3, with 9 positions matching TRBD1. The CDR3 is made up of 16 amino acids. The J segment lost 2 bases and the V segment lost 4 bases, leaving 6 bases of the junction unmatched. Germline values: CDR1 LGHDT, CDR2 YNNKEL (reference sequence). Written as DNA, the CDR3 is TGTGCCAGCAGCCGACTCGGGACAGGGACTGGAAACACCATATATTTT. This translates into CASSRLGTGTGNTIYF.

The chain combines TRBV2 with TRBJ2-2, with no clear D. V was clipped by 4 bases and J by 5 bases, with 11 bases between them. The CDR3 sequence is 14 residues long. Germline CDR1 SNHLY, CDR2 FYNNEI. DNA for the CDR3: TGTGCCAGCAGTGTGAAACAGATGACCGGGGAGCTGTTTTTT. Translation: CASSVKQMTGELFF.

The V and J genes are TRBV9 and TRBJ2-7; 7 bases fit TRBD2. From germline, CDR1 is SGDLS and CDR2 YYNGEE. CDR3 length: 15 amino acids. J lost 1 base, V lost 4 bases, and 8 bases had no gene match. CDR3 in DNA: TGTGCCAGCAGCCCCGGGGGGAGCCAGTCCTACGAGCAGTACTTC. Translation: CASSPGGSQSYEQYF. Based on the CDR3 plus reference TRBV9 and TRBJ2-7, the full variable domain is DSGVTQTPKHLITATGQRVTLRCSPRSGDLSVYWYQQSLDQGLQFLIQYYNGEERAKGNILERFSAQQFPDLHSELNLSSLELGDSALYFCASSPGGSQSYEQYFGPGTRLTVT.

This sequence joins TRBV2 and TRBJ2-2, with 7 bases aligning to TRBD1. Germline CDR1 reads SNHLY; CDR2 reads FYNNEI. The CDR3 totals 14 residues. V lost 10 bases, J lost 6 bases, and 11 bases stayed unmatched. CDR3 sequence: CAIRQGPYAGELFF. The CDR3 DNA is TGTGCCATCCGACAGGGTCCCTACGCCGGGGAGCTGTTTTTT. Drawing the rest from reference TRBV2 and TRBJ2-2, the complete variable domain is EPEVTQTPSHQVTQMGQEVILRCVPISNHLYFYWYRQILGQKVEFLVSFYNNEISEKSEIFDDQFSVERPDGSNFTLKIRSTKLEDSAMYFCAIRQGPYAGELFFGEGSRLTVL.

This chain connects TRBV7-2 to TRBJ2-7, with 9 bases identical to TRBD2. This CDR3 has 15 residues. V lost 5 bases to trimming and J lost 0 bases; unmatched junction nucleotides: 5. CDR1 and CDR2 from the germline V gene are SGHTA and FQGNSA. For the CDR3, the DNA is TGTGCCAGCAGCATTAGCGGGGGCCTCTCCTACGAGCAGTACTTC. Protein: CASSISGGLSYEQYF.

The chain is built from TRBV5-1 and TRBJ2-1; 8 nucleotides match TRBD1. The CDR3 has 14 residues. CDR1 is SGHRS and CDR2 is YFSETQ in the germline V gene. Trimming cost V 5 bases and J 7 bases; bases outside gene matches: 8. CDR3 sequence (DNA): TGCGCCAGCAGAGGACAGGGCTTCGGAAATGAGCAGTTCTTC. Translation gives CASRGQGFGNEQFF.

V and J are TRBV7-9 and TRBJ2-5, with D unclear. The V and J ends lost 5 bases and 2 bases respectively, with 12 bases between them. Germline V CDR1 and CDR2: SEHNR, FQNEAQ (reference sequence). The CDR3 runs to 14 residues. This CDR3 is CASSLTTYQETQYF. The CDR3 coding sequence is TGTGCCAGCAGCCTCACGACATATCAAGAGACCCAGTACTTC.

The chain joins TRBV19 to TRBJ1-2; 11 nucleotides line up with TRBD1. The CDR3 has 17 amino acids. V shed 3 bases and J 3 bases; nucleotides not matched to a gene: 9. Germline CDR1 reads LNHDA; CDR2 reads SQIVND (reference sequence). Here the CDR3 reads CASSIRTGGNVDYGYTF. Here the CDR3 DNA reads TGTGCCAGTAGTATTCGGACAGGGGGCAATGTCGACTATGGCTACACCTTC.

The rearrangement links TRBV12-3 or TRBV12-4 to TRBJ2-7; 10 nucleotides match TRBD1. The CDR3 is made up of 13 amino acids. Germline trimming cut 1 base from V and 6 bases from J; bases unmatched to any gene: 0. CDR3 DNA sequence: TGTGCCAGCAGTTTAGGGGACAGGGGCGAGCAGTACTTC. This codes for CASSLGDRGEQYF.

CDR3 loop: CASSEPGQGLDTQYF. The CDR3 coding sequence is TGCGCCAGCAGCGAGCCGGGACAGGGGCTAGATACGCAGTATTTT. V and J are TRBV5-1 and TRBJ2-3; 10 bases agree with TRBD1. The CDR3 totals 15 residues. Looked up from germline, CDR1 is SGHRS and CDR2 is YFSETQ. V gave up 4 bases and J gave up 5 bases; unmatched junction bases: 7.

The rearrangement links TRBV30 to TRBJ1-1; weak D call: TRBD1 (5 bases). V lost 0 bases and J lost 1, with 9 bases in between. The germline CDR1 and CDR2 sequences are GTSNPN and SVGIG (reference sequence). The CDR3 is 14 amino acids. CDR3 residues: CAWSVGGGNTEAFF. Here the CDR3 DNA reads TGTGCCTGGAGTGTCGGGGGGGGGAACACTGAAGCTTTCTTT.

This clone was picked up one time. The genes are TRBV25-1 and TRBJ2-2; 7 positions match TRBD2. The junction had 11 bases not matched to a gene; V was cut back by 2 bases and J by 2 bases. The germline gives CDR1 MGHDK, CDR2 SYGVNS. This CDR3 region has 18 residues. CDR3 DNA sequence: TGTGCCAGCAGTGAAGTTGACGGGGGGAGTACTAACACCGGGGAGCTGTTTTTT. It translates to CASSEVDGGSTNTGELFF.

This chain links TRBV19 with TRBJ1-1; D gene unclear. Germline V lookup: CDR1 LNHDA, CDR2 SQIVND (reference sequence). V was pared by 2 bases and J by 4 bases, with 11 bases between. CDR3 length equals 14 residues. CDR3 in DNA: TGTGCCAGTAGTATACCGGGGTTGAGCACTGAAGCTTTCTTT. The encoded protein is CASSIPGLSTEAFF.

The V gene is TRBV5-1, the J gene TRBJ2-2; 8 nucleotides match TRBD1. Germline V CDR1 and CDR2: SGHRS, YFSETQ. V lost 0 bases, J lost 4 bases, and 2 bases stayed unmatched. The CDR3 has 15 amino acids. CDR3 loop: CASSLGQGFTGELFF. DNA of the CDR3: TGCGCCAGCAGCTTGGGACAGGGGTTCACCGGGGAGCTGTTTTTT.

The chain joins TRBV6-6 to TRBJ1-1; TRBD1 aligns across 12 bases. The CDR3 contains 14 residues. J was trimmed by 7 bases and V by 7 bases; bases with no gene match: 7. CDR1 and CDR2 from the germline V gene are MNHNY and SVGAGI (reference sequence). The CDR3, as DNA: TGTGCCAGCACCCGGGGACAGGGGGCCGGTGAAGCTTTCTTT. It codes for CASTRGQGAGEAFF.

The rearrangement links TRBV11-2 to TRBJ2-7, with D possibly matching TRBD2 (5 bases). This CDR3 spans 15 amino acids. CDR1 is SGHAT, CDR2 FQNNGV, per germline. Trimming removed 0 bases from V and 3 bases from J, with 12 bases in between. The CDR3, as DNA: TGTGCCAGCAGCTTAGACGTAATCAGCGGCTACGAGCAGTACTTC. Encoded protein: CASSLDVISGYEQYF.